The T cell receptor beta chain under discussion was sequenced for a study of T cells after posttransplantation cyclophosphamide (dated by TCRdb to 2016 to 2017). About the study as a whole: Using TRB sequencing, the study followed how the T cell repertoire rebuilt after myeloablative bone marrow transplantation with posttransplantation cyclophosphamide given as GVHD prophylaxis. Samples from a few dozen PTCy-treated patients, along with samples from 16 of their related bone marrow donors, underwent antigen receptor sequencing. TRB sequencing was performed on blood from all 35 or so PTCy patients with 1-year posttransplant specimens. TRB sequencing was also done on up to roughly 3 additional blood samples from 2 to 5.2 years after transplant in 3 patients, and on pretransplant blood from several patients. Because TRA and TRB clonality correlated tightly in roughly 10 samples, the subsequent TCR analyses were limited to TRB only. Public TRB sequences were checked against a database of over 3,500 sequences associated with responses to pathogens, tumor antigens, self-antigens and alloantigens.

Viable CD3+CD4+ or CD3+CD8+ cells that were CCR7+CD45RA+CD45RO-CD95-CD27+CD28+ were defined as naive T cells. Related bone marrow donors provided peripheral blood samples on the day of marrow donation. Mononuclear cells from peripheral blood and bone marrow were separated by Ficoll-Hypaque density centrifugation and then cryopreserved. CD4+ and CD8+ T cells, including naive and memory subsets, were sorted by FACS on a FACSAria II. Study-wide conclusions, independent of this receptor: Across about 49 patients, TRB clonality was highly associated with recipient CMV seropositivity and CMV reactivation, and PTCy diversity was similar to diversity in CNI/methotrexate controls. Donor-recipient similarity was low at 1-2 months but rose over the first year, and later blood repertoires were often dominated by donor CD8+ memory clones. The TRB repertoires of T cells infiltrating skin or the GI tract showed only limited overlap with the TRB repertoires found in blood.

As regards this clone: Its specific antigen is unknown. Qualities for individual bases were not recorded, and no much larger clone is one base off.

TRB sequencing used genomic DNA with the immunoSEQ assay at survey resolution or the hsTCRB kit. The original pipeline was this. The immunoSEQ software handled the initial read processing, while the LymphoSeq R package was used for the repertoire analyses. For each TRB dataset, clonality was calculated as 1 minus normalized Shannon entropy, and the Gini coefficient was computed as well. Phenotypes of unsorted samples were inferred by mapping TRB sequences from sorted subsets of the recipient or donor onto the same recipient's unsorted samples. Sourced from immuneACCESS, this table was stored by TCRdb with only in-frame sequences that have V and J called. A share of the clones is absent; for the studies checked, an unresolved V gene accounts for under half, and the remainder has no known explanation. V and J calls and clone size are copied from that table; D and trimming were computed from the DNA. The sample table records some 33,000 clones; roughly 91% of these occur just once. Jointly, the top ten make up 0.09% to 0.12% of the sample.

This sequence was found in a man aged 30 to 39 in good health and a related stem cell transplant donor. The specimen sequenced was naive CD4+ T cells sorted from blood.

The DNA sequence is TGTGCCAGCAGTTACTCACAGGGGCCAAGGGATTCACCCCTCCACTTT. This encodes CASSYSQGPRDSPLHF. The rearranged segments are TRBV6-6 and TRBJ1-6; 7 nucleotides in the junction match TRBD1. V has 0 bases trimmed and J has 8 bases trimmed; junction bases matching no gene number 7. The CDR3 runs 16 residues from the cysteine to the phenylalanine. The sequence is cut down to CDR3 DNA, 48 bases in frame from base 1. The germline V gene (reference sequence) supplies CDR1 MNHNY and CDR2 SVGAGI.